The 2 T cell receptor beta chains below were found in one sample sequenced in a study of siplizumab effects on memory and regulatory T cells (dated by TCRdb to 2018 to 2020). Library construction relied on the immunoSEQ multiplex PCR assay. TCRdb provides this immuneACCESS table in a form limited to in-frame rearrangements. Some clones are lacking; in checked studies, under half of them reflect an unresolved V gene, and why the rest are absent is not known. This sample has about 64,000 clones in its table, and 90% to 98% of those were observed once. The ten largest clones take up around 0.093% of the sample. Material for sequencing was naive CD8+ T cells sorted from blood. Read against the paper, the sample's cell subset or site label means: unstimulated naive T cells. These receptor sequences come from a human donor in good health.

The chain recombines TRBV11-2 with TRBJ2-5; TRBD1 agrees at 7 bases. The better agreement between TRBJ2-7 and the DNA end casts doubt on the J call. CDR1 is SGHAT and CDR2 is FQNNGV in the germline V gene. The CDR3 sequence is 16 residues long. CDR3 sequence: CASSLGETGSSYEQYF. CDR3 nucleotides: TGTGCCAGCAGCTTAGGAGAGACAGGGTCCTCCTACGAGCAGTACTTC.

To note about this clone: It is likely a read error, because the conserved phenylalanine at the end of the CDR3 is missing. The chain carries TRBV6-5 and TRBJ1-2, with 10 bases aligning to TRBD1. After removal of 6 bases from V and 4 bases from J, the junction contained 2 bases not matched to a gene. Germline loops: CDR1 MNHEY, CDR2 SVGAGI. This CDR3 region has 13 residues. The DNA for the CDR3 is TGTGCCAGCAGGACAGGGGGCTTCTATGGCTACACCCTC. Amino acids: CASRTGGFYGYTL.